Following are 26 T cell receptor beta chains from one sample sequenced in a study of naive and memory T cell subsets (dated by TCRdb to 2015 to 2018). The library was obtained by UMI-ligation and nested PCR. TCRdb lists the instrument as Illumina MiSeq. The beta constant-region primer consisted of an equimolar mixture of two oligonucleotides that together covered TRBC1 and TRBC2. TCRdb trimmed the raw reads at Q25, called clones with MiXCR and kept productive beta chains. Identical CDR3 protein sequences are pooled into one entry, listed with their most common genes and DNA. This sample comprises tens of thousands of distinct CDR3 sequences, around a tenth of them detected only once. The top ten clones comprise under 20% of the sample. The sequenced material came from effector memory CD4+ T cells from blood. The cell subset or site tag for this specimen amounts to: effector memory, CD45RA- CD27-. The receptors come from a human donor in good health.

The gene calls are TRBV14 and TRBJ2-1; no clear D. CDR3 length: 14 amino acids. The V gene lost 0 bases and the J gene lost 9 bases, with 12 bases spanning the gap. From germline, CDR1 is SGHDN and CDR2 FVKESK. The CDR3 DNA sequence: TGTGCCAGCAGCCAAGACTGGAAAGGTGGTGAGCAGTTCTTC. The encoded protein is CASSQDWKGGEQFF.

There are a few counts of this clonotype. This chain links TRBV7-2 with TRBJ2-1; D is unclear. The CDR3 totals 16 residues. With 3 bases removed from V and 0 bases from J, the gap between germline ends came to 12 bases. Germline V gene sequence: CDR1 SGHTA, CDR2 FQGNSA. CDR3 protein: CASSLLGDSSYNEQFF. CDR3 DNA: TGTGCCAGCAGCTTGTTGGGCGATAGCTCCTACAATGAGCAGTTCTTC.

This clonotype was detected many times. The chain joins TRBV7-6 to TRBJ2-5; D gene uncertain. The V gene's germline CDR1 is SGHVS and CDR2 FNYEAQ. Trimming stripped 5 bases from V and 7 bases from J, with 17 bases between. The CDR3 is 14 amino acids. CDR3 in amino acids: CASSPTGPKGTQYF. For the CDR3, the DNA is TGTGCCAGCAGCCCAACCGGGCCTAAGGGGACCCAGTACTTC.

This clonotype showed up just a few times. The CDR3 region has the DNA TGTGCCAGCGCACCGAGGCGGGCCCGGAACACTGAAGCTTTCTTT. This translates into CASAPRRARNTEAFF. This rearrangement joins TRBV2 to TRBJ1-1; no clear D gene. V was pared by 8 bases and J by 1 base, with 17 bases between. Germline V CDR1 and CDR2: SNHLY, FYNNEI. The CDR3 sequence is 15 residues long.

The genes are TRBV4-2 and TRBJ1-1, with TRBD1 as a possible D gene (6 bases). From germline, CDR1 is LGHNA and CDR2 YNFKEQ. V shed 2 bases and J shed 1 base, with 11 bases lying between them. This CDR3 has 15 residues. This chain's CDR3 is CASSQHRTANTEAFF. In nucleotides, the CDR3 is TGTGCCAGCAGCCAACACCGGACAGCGAACACTGAAGCTTTCTTT.

V and J are TRBV7-2 and TRBJ2-3, with TRBD2 matching over 9 bases. Germline assignment: CDR1 SGHTA and CDR2 FQGNSA. The V segment lost 6 bases and the J segment 3 bases; nucleotides outside the gene matches: 7. The CDR3 has 15 residues. The CDR3 loop reads CASRRGGAVTDTQYF. The CDR3 DNA is TGTGCCAGCAGACGCGGGGGGGCCGTAACAGATACGCAGTATTTT.

The chain joins TRBV11-2 to TRBJ2-2, with 9 bases fitting TRBD2. Trimming took 7 bases from V and 1 from J; bases not matched to a gene: 7. From germline, CDR1 is SGHAT and CDR2 FQNNGV. CDR3 size: 16 residues. For the CDR3, the DNA is TGTGCCAGCACCTTTCTAGCGGGGATGAACACCGGGGAGCTGTTTTTT. Residues: CASTFLAGMNTGELFF.

The rearrangement links TRBV5-1 to TRBJ2-3, with unresolved D. The CDR3 loop spans 14 amino acids. Between the trimmed V and J ends, which lost 0 bases and 0 bases, there was a span of 5 bases. Germline loops: CDR1 SGHRS, CDR2 YFSETQ. The CDR3, as DNA: TGCGCCAGCAGCTTGGTTTTCAGCACAGATACGCAGTATTTT. This codes for CASSLVFSTDTQYF.

This clonotype was seen a handful of times. The J gene is TRBJ2-7, the V gene TRBV11-2; 7 bases are shared with TRBD1. This CDR3 comprises 14 residues. Germline assignment: CDR1 SGHAT and CDR2 FQNNGV. The junction had 8 bases not matched to a gene; V was cut back by 5 bases and J by 4 bases. The chain's CDR3 is CASSPGQAQYEQYF. Written as DNA, the CDR3 is TGTGCCAGCAGCCCAGGACAGGCCCAATACGAGCAGTACTTC.

The table lists this clonotype with a few counts. The chain recombines TRBV7-9 with TRBJ2-7; no reliable D call. V lost 2 bases and J lost 3, with 11 bases in between. The germline gives CDR1 SEHNR, CDR2 FQNEAQ (reference sequence). This CDR3 region has 14 residues. CDR3 in amino acids: CASSLQTALYEQYF. CDR3 sequence (DNA): TGTGCCAGCAGCTTACAAACAGCTCTCTACGAGCAGTACTTC.

This clonotype appeared many times. V and J are TRBV20-1 and TRBJ2-1; 8 positions agree with TRBD1. The CDR3 runs 14 residues. V gave up 3 bases and J gave up 7 bases; unmatched junction bases: 8. Germline CDR1 DFQATT, CDR2 SNEGSKA (reference sequence). The CDR3 sequence: CSASFGTGRNEQFF. CDR3 sequence (DNA): TGCAGTGCTAGTTTTGGGACAGGAAGAAATGAGCAGTTCTTC.

This clonotype was seen many times. The rearrangement uses TRBV29-1 and TRBJ1-5; 8 bases align to TRBD1. The CDR3 loop spans 15 amino acids. Germline assignment: CDR1 SQVTM and CDR2 ANQGSEA. J gave up 5 bases and V 5 bases, and 11 bases lay outside the gene matches. CDR3 sequence: CSVSKGQGSYQPQHF. DNA for the CDR3: TGCAGCGTTAGCAAAGGACAGGGAAGTTATCAGCCCCAGCATTTT.

A few counts support this clonotype. V usage is TRBV6-2 or TRBV6-3 and J usage is TRBJ2-7, with unresolved D. V was shortened by 7 bases and J by 3 bases, with 16 bases between the two germline ends. Germline CDR1 MNHEY, CDR2 SVGEGT. The CDR3 extends over 14 amino acids. DNA of the CDR3: TGTGCCAGCACCCATAACACGGACGGCTACGAGCAGTACTTC. This codes for CASTHNTDGYEQYF.

The V gene is TRBV6-6, the J gene TRBJ1-1; D not certain. The V and J ends lost 6 bases and 0 bases respectively, with 14 bases between them. CDR3 length: 15 residues. Germline V gene lookup returns CDR1 MNHNY and CDR2 SVGAGI (reference sequence). This CDR3 reads CASRTSTTLNTEAFF. CDR3 nucleotide sequence: TGTGCCAGCAGAACCTCGACAACACTGAACACTGAAGCTTTCTTT.

This clonotype was seen only a few times. The V and J genes are TRBV2 and TRBJ2-3; 9 bases fit TRBD2. CDR3 length: 15 residues. Germline V lookup: CDR1 SNHLY, CDR2 FYNNEI. The V gene end was trimmed by 2 bases and the J gene end by 6 bases; junction bases not matched to a gene: 6. CDR3 nucleotides: TGTGCCAGCAGTGAACAGGGACTAGCAACTGATACGCAGTATTTT. Protein sequence: CASSEQGLATDTQYF.

The rearrangement joins TRBV27 to TRBJ2-4, with D maybe TRBD2 (5 bases). Per the germline V gene, CDR1 is MNHEY and CDR2 is SMNVEV (reference sequence). The CDR3 contains 16 residues. V lost 5 bases and J 0 bases, leaving 14 bases between the germline ends. CDR3: CASSLLGELAKNIQYF. The DNA for the CDR3 is TGTGCCAGCAGTCTCTTGGGAGAACTAGCCAAAAACATTCAGTACTTC.

The chain recombines TRBV7-2 with TRBJ1-6, with TRBD1 matching over 7 bases. This CDR3 is built from 16 residues. Per germline, CDR1 SGHTA and CDR2 FQGNSA. The J segment lost 9 bases and the V segment lost 3 bases, leaving 11 bases of the junction unmatched. CDR3 nucleotide sequence: TGTGCCAGCAGCTTCACGAGTGGCACAGGGGCTTCACCCCTCCACTTT. This translates into CASSFTSGTGASPLHF. Looking up the rest from reference TRBV7-2 and TRBJ1-6 gives the full variable domain: GAGVSQSPSNKVTEKGKDVELRCDPISGHTALYWYRQSLGQGLEFLIYFQGNSAPDKSGLPSDRFSAERTGGSVSTLTIQRTQQEDSAVYLCASSFTSGTGASPLHFGNGTRLTVT.

The chain combines TRBV25-1 with TRBJ1-6; 7 nucleotides agree with TRBD1. The trim removed 6 bases at V and 7 bases at J, leaving 6 bases unmatched. This CDR3 is built from 14 residues. Per germline, CDR1 MGHDK and CDR2 SYGVNS. The chain's CDR3 is CASRPGQRNSPLHF. CDR3 coding DNA: TGTGCCAGCAGACCGGGACAGAGAAATTCACCCCTCCACTTT.

The table lists this clonotype with a few counts. The rearrangement uses TRBV7-2 and TRBJ2-1; 8 nucleotides line up with TRBD2. Germline-derived CDR1 and CDR2 are SGHTA and FQGNSA. There are 14 residues in the CDR3. J lost 8 bases, V lost 4 bases, and 7 bases had no gene match. The DNA for the CDR3 is TGTGCCAGCAGCTCAGCGGGAGTAATGGATGAGCAGTTCTTC. Encoded protein: CASSSAGVMDEQFF.

This chain links TRBV6-2 or TRBV6-3 with TRBJ2-1; D gene ambiguous. V was shortened by 2 bases and J by 8 bases, with 7 bases between the two germline ends. From germline, CDR1 is MNHEY and CDR2 SVGEGT. The CDR3 is 12 amino acids. The CDR3 DNA sequence: TGTGCCAGCAGTTACGTGGGCGATGAGCAGTTCTTC. It yields the protein CASSYVGDEQFF.

V usage is TRBV18 and J usage is TRBJ1-6; TRBD1 matches 8 bases. Germline V gene lookup returns CDR1 KGHSH and CDR2 LQKENI. The CDR3 is 15 amino acids. V lost 3 bases and J lost 8; bases outside the gene matches: 6. For the CDR3, the DNA is TGTGCCAGCTCACCTTCGGACAGGGCGGATTCACCCCTCCACTTT. This sequence encodes CASSPSDRADSPLHF.

This sequence joins TRBV6-5 and TRBJ2-1, with D tentatively TRBD2 (7 bases). Germline-derived CDR1 and CDR2 are MNHEY and SVGAGI. The CDR3 covers 17 residues. The ends were cut back, 6 bases at V and 1 base at J, with 19 bases in the middle. The chain's CDR3 is CASRRNSQGGSYNEQFF. CDR3 nucleotides: TGTGCCAGCAGAAGAAATTCACAGGGAGGGTCCTACAATGAGCAGTTCTTC.

The J gene is TRBJ2-3, the V gene TRBV11-3; 15 nucleotides agree with TRBD2. The trim removed 4 bases at V and 0 bases at J, leaving 5 bases unmatched. Germline V CDR1 and CDR2: SGHNT, YENEEA. The CDR3 runs to 18 residues. The CDR3 region is CASSSGLAGGPSTDTQYF. CDR3 nucleotide sequence: TGTGCCAGCAGCTCCGGACTAGCGGGAGGGCCGAGCACAGATACGCAGTATTTT.

The rearrangement joins TRBV6-6 to TRBJ2-3; D is unclear. The CDR3 is 13 residues long. Per the germline V gene, CDR1 is MNHNY and CDR2 is SVGAGI (reference sequence). Trimming took 2 bases from V and 2 from J, leaving 5 bases between them. In DNA form, the CDR3 reads TGTGCCAGCAGTTACAGACCCACAGATACGCAGTATTTT. Its translation is CASSYRPTDTQYF.

This clonotype turned up a few times. The chain recombines TRBV6-2 or TRBV6-3 with TRBJ2-5; D gene ambiguous. Deletions cut 5 bases from V and 0 bases from J, with 10 bases between. Germline loops: CDR1 MNHEY, CDR2 SVGEGT. This CDR3 region has 14 residues. The CDR3 sequence is CASSLSSYQETQYF. DNA for the CDR3: TGTGCCAGCAGTCTTTCGAGCTACCAAGAGACCCAGTACTTC.

This clonotype was seen repeatedly, ten times or more. The rearrangement joins TRBV7-8 to TRBJ2-7, with D perhaps TRBD1 (5 bases). The germline gives CDR1 SGHVS, CDR2 FQNEAQ. The CDR3 is 18 amino acids. V lost 5 bases and J lost 0, with 23 bases in between. Here the CDR3 reads CASSPHLSPRTLSYEQYF. The CDR3 DNA is TGTGCCAGCAGCCCTCATCTTTCGCCTCGGACACTCTCCTACGAGCAGTACTTC.